These 31 T cell receptor beta chains were all obtained from the same sample, sequenced in a study of blood T cell repertoires in COVID-19. The assay was immunoSEQ multiplex PCR, and TCRdb's table has in-frame clones only and misses some. The sample lists 200,000 to 250,000 clones, about four fifths occurring once. Sample: peripheral blood. The source of these receptors is a man over 45 with acute or convalescent COVID-19.

Points on this clone: The identical CDR3 is also encoded by other nucleotide sequences in the sample. The chain couples TRBV15 to TRBJ1-5; D gene ambiguous. The CDR3 runs to 15 residues. Trimming removed 0 bases from V and 2 bases from J, with 8 bases in between. Germline V lookup: CDR1 LNHNV, CDR2 YYDKDF (reference sequence). DNA for the CDR3: TGTGCCACCAGCAGAGACCAGGTGGGCAATCAGCCCCAGCATTTT. The encoded protein is CATSRDQVGNQPQHF.

The chain employs TRBV12-3 or TRBV12-4 and TRBJ2-7; D gene ambiguous. V lost 6 bases and J 4 bases, leaving 7 bases between the germline ends. The CDR3 totals 11 residues. The CDR3 DNA reads as TGTGCCAGCAGCGCCCTATACGAGCAGTACTTC. This gives the protein CASSALYEQYF.

The chain employs TRBV29-1 and TRBJ1-2; D ambiguous. CDR3 length equals 14 residues. CDR1 is SQVTM, CDR2 ANQGSEA, per germline. V gave up 7 bases and J gave up 1 base, with 16 bases separating them. The CDR3 nucleotides read TGCAGCGCACGGACCGGGAGGAGTAACTATGGCTACACCTTC. This translates into CSARTGRSNYGYTF.

The chain joins TRBV10-2 to TRBJ2-7; tentative D call: TRBD2 (5 bases). The CDR3 totals 13 residues. Germline-derived CDR1 and CDR2 are WSHSY and SAAADI. Deletions cut 5 bases from V and 0 bases from J, with 8 bases between. The CDR3 region is CASSRLASYEQYF. The CDR3 bases are TGCGCCAGCAGTCGGCTAGCCTCCTACGAGCAGTACTTC.

The rearrangement uses TRBV24-1 and TRBJ2-5; 8 positions agree with TRBD2. Looked up from germline, CDR1 is KGHDR and CDR2 is SFDVKD. The CDR3 consists of 17 residues. Trimming removed 0 bases from V and 4 bases from J; junction bases left unmatched: 9. The CDR3 protein is CATSDLVLGAGVETQYF. The CDR3 nucleotides are TGTGCCACCAGTGATTTGGTATTAGGAGCGGGAGTAGAGACCCAGTACTTC.

In this sample, this clone turned up once. The rearrangement joins TRBV10-3 to TRBJ2-7; D is unresolved. The CDR3 spans 11 residues. The germline V gene has CDR1 ENHRY and CDR2 SYGVKD. V dropped 6 bases and J dropped 1 base, with 4 bases sitting between them. Here the CDR3 reads CAIRASYEQYF. Written as DNA, the CDR3 is TGTGCCATCAGGGCATCCTACGAGCAGTACTTC.

The chain employs TRBV5-1 and TRBJ1-5; D perhaps matches TRBD1 (5 bases). This CDR3 comprises 14 residues. Trimming removed 2 bases at V and 7 bases at J, with 13 bases between. CDR1 and CDR2 (germline): SGHRS, YFSETQ. CDR3 coding DNA: TGCGCCAGCAGCTTATTCCAGGGTGGGCAGCCCCAGCATTTT. Translation: CASSLFQGGQPQHF.

This chain joins TRBV9 and TRBJ2-7; TRBD1 might be the D (6 bases). This CDR3 has 14 residues. Trimming shortened V by 4 bases and J by 5 bases, and 16 bases separated the two germline ends. Looked up from germline, CDR1 is SGDLS and CDR2 is YYNGEE. The CDR3 DNA follows: TGTGCCAGCAGCCATACAGGGAATTTCCACGAGCAGTACTTC. Translated, it gives CASSHTGNFHEQYF.

The gene calls are TRBV5-1 and TRBJ2-7; D may be TRBD2 (6 bases). The germline V gene has CDR1 SGHRS and CDR2 YFSETQ. Trimming took off 4 bases at V and 10 bases at J, with 18 bases between the two ends. The CDR3 length is 13 residues. The CDR3 DNA follows: TGCGCCAGCAGCCCCTCCCCGGAGGGGATTCAGTACTTC. Translation gives CASSPSPEGIQYF.

DNA for the CDR3: TGTGCCAGCTCACCACCACTTCCAGCCATCAGGTACTATGGCTACACCTTC. It encodes CASSPPLPAIRYYGYTF. The chain combines TRBV18 with TRBJ1-2; no clear D gene. The V gene lost 0 bases and the J gene lost 3 bases, with 17 bases spanning the gap. Germline assignment: CDR1 KGHSH and CDR2 LQKENI. The CDR3 runs 17 residues.

The CDR3 protein is CASSLSSGEETQYF. The CDR3 region has the DNA TGTGCCAGCTCACTGTCGAGCGGAGAAGAGACCCAGTACTTC. The genes are TRBV18 and TRBJ2-5; TRBD2 might be the D (5 bases). Germline V gene data show CDR1 as KGHSH and CDR2 as LQKENI. The ends were cut back, 4 bases at V and 3 bases at J, with 12 bases in the middle. This CDR3 comprises 14 residues. Variable domain in full (rest from reference TRBV18 and TRBJ2-5): NAGVMQNPRHLVRRRGQEARLRCSPMKGHSHVYWYRQLPEEGLKFMVYLQKENIIDESGMPKERFSAEFPKEGPSILRIQQVVRGDSAAYFCASSLSSGEETQYFGPGTRLLVL.

The CDR3 DNA sequence: TGTGCCAGCAGCAGGGACAGAGTCTATGGCTACACCTTC. It translates to CASSRDRVYGYTF. This chain uses TRBV28 with TRBJ1-2; TRBD1 aligns across 7 bases. Germline loops: CDR1 MDHEN, CDR2 SYDVKM. V shed 6 bases, J shed 4 bases, and the junction held 5 bases outside the gene matches. The CDR3 sequence is 13 residues long.

The gene calls are TRBV3-1 (or the pseudogene TRBV3-2) and TRBJ1-1, with a possible D match to TRBD1 (5 bases). CDR1 is LGHDT, CDR2 YNNKEL, per germline (reference sequence). V was shortened by 4 bases and J by 4 bases, with 13 bases between the two germline ends. CDR3 length: 14 residues. The CDR3 protein is CASSRNSGSTEAFF. CDR3 bases: TGTGCCAGCAGCCGAAACTCAGGGTCCACTGAAGCTTTCTTT.

This sequence joins TRBV4-2 and TRBJ2-5; D not certain. CDR3 size: 13 residues. Germline V gene data show CDR1 as LGHNA and CDR2 as YNFKEQ. V was shortened by 1 base and J by 5 bases, with 8 bases between the two germline ends. CDR3 DNA sequence: TGTGCCAGCAGCCAAGCTGACTCGGAGACCCAGTACTTC. Its translation: CASSQADSETQYF.

The chain couples TRBV11-1 to TRBJ2-7; 10 bases match TRBD1. The CDR3 runs 15 residues. The V gene end was trimmed by 1 base and the J gene end by 7 bases; junction bases not matched to a gene: 7. Germline CDR1 is SGHAT and CDR2 is FQDESV (reference sequence). The CDR3 DNA is TGTGCCAGCAGCTTAGTGAGCGACAGGGGGCATGAGCAGTACTTC. It translates to CASSLVSDRGHEQYF.

This clone was detected a few times. The chain combines TRBV28 with TRBJ2-2; 7 positions match TRBD1. J gave up 2 bases and V 8 bases, and 5 bases lay outside the gene matches. The germline gives CDR1 MDHEN, CDR2 SYDVKM. The CDR3 sequence is 14 residues long. CDR3: CASGNRGNTGELFF. The CDR3 nucleotides are TGTGCCAGCGGAAACAGGGGTAACACCGGGGAGCTGTTTTTT.

Here the CDR3 reads CASSPGTSGRPDTQYF. The CDR3 coding sequence is TGTGCCAGCTCACCGGGGACTAGCGGGAGGCCAGATACGCAGTATTTT. V usage is TRBV18 and J usage is TRBJ2-3; 15 positions match TRBD2. Germline CDR1 and CDR2: KGHSH and LQKENI. Germline trimming cut 3 bases from V and 4 bases from J; bases unmatched to any gene: 2. The CDR3 extends over 16 amino acids.

In this sample, this clone turned up a few times. The CDR3 DNA sequence: TGTGCCAGCAGAGGGACACTTTATAATTCACCCCTCCACTTT. It specifies CASRGTLYNSPLHF. V usage is TRBV6-5 and J usage is TRBJ1-6; TRBD1 might be the D (6 bases). Germline CDR1 MNHEY, CDR2 SVGAGI. This CDR3 spans 14 amino acids. V shed 6 bases and J shed 4 bases, with 10 bases lying between them.

This clone was observed a few times. V gene TRBV23-1 combines with J gene TRBJ2-7; 7 positions match TRBD1. TRBV23-1 is noted as an ORF with a role that remains uncertain. The CDR3 covers 14 residues. Trimming cost V 3 bases and J 4 bases; bases outside gene matches: 6. In DNA form, the CDR3 reads TGCGCCAGCAGTCATCGACAGGGTCGGTACGAGCAGTACTTC. Amino acids: CASSHRQGRYEQYF.

The chain has TRBV7-3 and TRBJ2-2, with no clear D. The CDR3 covers 14 residues. Deletions cut 5 bases from V and 5 bases from J, with 12 bases between. CDR1 SGHTA and CDR2 FQGTGA come from the germline V gene. This chain's CDR3 is CASSGPPGTGELFF. The CDR3 bases are TGTGCCAGCAGCGGCCCTCCGGGTACCGGGGAGCTGTTTTTT.

CDR3 sequence: CASSFRGSLYEQYF. CDR3 sequence (DNA): TGTGCCAGCAGCTTTAGGGGCTCCCTCTACGAGCAGTACTTC. The rearrangement uses TRBV13 and TRBJ2-7; D possibly corresponds to TRBD1 (5 bases). Trimming shortened V by 3 bases and J by 3 bases, and 12 bases separated the two germline ends. CDR1 is PRHDT and CDR2 is FYEKMQ in the germline V gene (reference sequence). The CDR3 consists of 14 residues. The full variable domain, completed using reference TRBV13 and TRBJ2-7, is AAGVIQSPRHLIKEKRETATLKCYPIPRHDTVYWYQQGPGQDPQFLISFYEKMQSDKGSIPDRFSAQQFSDYHSELNMSSLELGDSALYFCASSFRGSLYEQYFGPGTRLTVT.

The chain employs TRBV10-3 and TRBJ2-2, with D possibly being TRBD2 (6 bases). V lost 7 bases and J lost 0, with 15 bases in between. The CDR3 extends over 16 amino acids. Germline V gene sequence: CDR1 ENHRY, CDR2 SYGVKD. CDR3 in amino acids: CAITRSGNANTGELFF. CDR3 nucleotide sequence: TGTGCCATCACCCGTAGCGGAAACGCGAACACCGGGGAGCTGTTTTTT.

A single count supports this clone. The V call is TRBV19, the J call TRBJ2-2; a possible D gene is TRBD2 (5 bases). This CDR3 is 12 amino acids long. Trimming left V 1 base short and J 11 bases short, with 8 bases between. Germline CDR1 and CDR2: LNHDA and SQIVND (reference sequence). The CDR3 nucleotides read TGTGCCAGTAGTATAGGGAGGTTAGAGCTGTTTTTT. As protein: CASSIGRLELFF. The full variable domain, its missing parts supplied by reference TRBV19 and TRBJ2-2, is DGGITQSPKYLFRKEGQNVTLSCEQNLNHDAMYWYRQDPGQGLRLIYYSQIVNDFQKGDIAEGYSVSREKKESFPLTVTSAQKNPTAFYLCASSIGRLELFFGEGSRLTVL.

CDR3 nucleotides: TGCGCCAGCAGCTTTGGCGGGAGTAAGGTCGGGGAGCTGTTTTTT. Translation gives CASSFGGSKVGELFF. V is TRBV5-1 and J is TRBJ2-2; 7 bases line up with TRBD2. V lost 2 bases and J lost 7; bases outside the gene matches: 8. This CDR3 is 15 amino acids long. Germline V CDR1 and CDR2: SGHRS, YFSETQ.

The chain joins TRBV12-3 or TRBV12-4 to TRBJ2-5; 7 bases are shared with TRBD2. Losses at the gene ends were 10 bases for V and 3 bases for J; bases not matched to a gene: 5. This CDR3 is 12 amino acids long. In nucleotides, the CDR3 is TGTGCCACCTCAAGCGGGGAAGAGACCCAGTACTTC. As protein: CATSSGEETQYF.

This chain connects TRBV19 to TRBJ2-5; 9 nucleotides line up with TRBD2. In germline, CDR1 is LNHDA, CDR2 SQIVND (reference sequence). V trimming: 3 bases; J trimming: 4 bases; junction bases outside the gene matches: 6. CDR3 size: 15 residues. The CDR3 DNA reads TGTGCCAGTAGTATCTGGGGACTAGCCGGAGAGACCCAGTACTTC. Translation gives CASSIWGLAGETQYF.

The V gene is TRBV27, the J gene TRBJ2-5; 13 positions agree with TRBD2. Trimming cost V 3 bases and J 7 bases; bases outside gene matches: 8. The CDR3 is 16 amino acids. Germline CDR1 is MNHEY and CDR2 is SMNVEV (reference sequence). Here the CDR3 reads CASSLTSGRLARTQYF. CDR3 DNA sequence: TGTGCCAGCAGTTTGACTAGCGGGAGGCTCGCTAGGACCCAGTACTTC.

The chain joins TRBV5-4 to TRBJ2-2, with D perhaps matching TRBD1 (6 bases). Germline V gene sequence: CDR1 SGHNT, CDR2 YYREEE (reference sequence). The CDR3 consists of 15 residues. The ends were cut back, 5 bases at V and 6 bases at J, with 17 bases in the middle. CDR3: CASSLGHSSPGELFF. The CDR3 nucleotides read TGTGCCAGCAGTCTGGGACACTCATCCCCCGGGGAGCTGTTTTTT.

This clone occurred a few times. The V call is TRBV15, the J call TRBJ2-3; possibly TRBD1 for D (6 bases). With 3 bases removed from V and 0 bases from J, the gap between germline ends came to 7 bases. Per the germline V gene, CDR1 is LNHNV and CDR2 is YYDKDF (reference sequence). CDR3 length: 14 residues. The CDR3 nucleotides are TGTGCCACCAGCAGGGACAGCAGCACAGATACGCAGTATTTT. This sequence encodes CATSRDSSTDTQYF.

This clone has more than one count but fewer than ten. The CDR3 reads CASSAPGTGNTGELFF. The DNA of the CDR3 is TGTGCCAGCAGCGCCCCCGGGACAGGGAACACCGGGGAGCTGTTTTTT. The rearrangement joins TRBV21-1 to TRBJ2-2; the D call TRBD1 from the table was never checked on the DNA. TRBV21-1 is given as a pseudogene. CDR3 length equals 16 residues.

The chain links TRBV10-3 to TRBJ1-1; 9 bases match TRBD1. CDR1 is ENHRY and CDR2 is SYGVKD in the germline V gene. The CDR3 length is 13 residues. The ends lost 10 bases at V and 4 bases at J; junction bases unmatched: 7. In DNA, the CDR3 is TGTGCCACTTTCACAGGGGGCGGCACTGAAGCTTTCTTT. Its translation: CATFTGGGTEAFF.